Detailed here is one T cell receptor (beta chain). This CDR3 has 15 residues. Trimming left V 8 bases short and J 0 bases short, with 15 bases between. Per germline, CDR1 MNHNS and CDR2 SASEGT. The data were obtained in a study of early stage breast cancer tumors. Looking at the study overall: The ER+/PR+/HER2- tumors included roughly eight ductal and a few lobular carcinomas.

Profiling relied on immunoSEQ multiplex PCR, and the TCRdb table lists in-frame clones only, not all of them. The table has around 30,000 clones, roughly four fifths seen once. Each tumor contributed about 17-55 mg of diced tissue. The receptor's source is a person aged 25-39 years with breast cancer. The material sequenced was breast tumor tissue. The V and J genes are TRBV6-1 and TRBJ2-3; TRBD1 is a possible D gene (6 bases). CDR3: CASGAGQSSTDTQYF. For the CDR3, the DNA is TGTGCCAGCGGGGCAGGACAGAGTAGCACAGATACGCAGTATTTT.